The clone carrying this TCR beta chain occurred a few times. TCRdb reanalysed the 5' RACE reads using MiXCR and keeps one entry per CDR3 protein. The profile covers hundreds of thousands of distinct CDR3 sequences, with about 17% appearing a single time and over 15% taken by the ten largest. This record belongs to a study of T cells after yellow fever vaccination. Germline loops: CDR1 MNHEY, CDR2 SVGEGT. V lost 6 bases to trimming and J lost 9 bases, with 9 bases between them. The CDR3 runs 11 residues. Sample: PBMCs, taken before the yellow fever booster vaccination. The receptor was isolated from a man between 18 and 35 years old who received the YFV17D yellow fever vaccine. This chain joins TRBV6-2 or TRBV6-3 and TRBJ2-1; D ambiguous. CDR3 region: CASSSHIEQFF. The CDR3 region has the DNA TGTGCCAGCAGCTCCCACATTGAGCAGTTCTTC.